Presented here are 26 T cell receptor beta chains from one specimen sequenced in a study of Ad26.COV2.S vaccination and SARS-CoV-2 variants. TCRdb's copy holds only in-frame clones and misses some; the assay was immunoSEQ multiplex PCR. The data show roughly 350,000 clones, 88% seen once. Treatment of the sample: over 15 received Ad26.COV2.S at low or high dose, single or two shots; roughly 5 received placebo; per-sample allocation not given. The samples were gathered on day 63 after the first injection of vaccine or placebo. Here the sequenced sample was peripheral blood, taken in a trial of Ad26.COV2.S vaccine versus placebo. Receptors originate from a person between 18 and 65 years old who received the Ad26.COV2.S COVID-19 vaccine or a placebo.

The chain employs TRBV15 and TRBJ2-1; perhaps TRBD1 as D (5 bases). The CDR3 totals 16 residues. With 3 bases removed from V and 4 bases from J, the gap between germline ends came to 16 bases. Germline V gene data show CDR1 as LNHNV and CDR2 as YYDKDF (reference sequence). The CDR3 is CATSSSTGHLYNEQFF. CDR3 nucleotides: TGTGCCACCAGCAGTTCTACCGGACACCTTTACAATGAGCAGTTCTTC.

The chain recombines TRBV6-2 or TRBV6-3 with TRBJ2-1, with 11 bases fitting TRBD2. Germline CDR1 is MNHEY and CDR2 is SVGEGT. The CDR3 totals 15 residues. V was clipped by 5 bases and J by 4 bases; unmatched bases: 4. The CDR3 nucleotides are TGTGCCAGCAGTGCCCGACTAGCGGGGTACAATGAGCAGTTCTTC. It is translated as CASSARLAGYNEQFF.

This chain connects TRBV4-1 to TRBJ2-7, with a tentative D call TRBD2 (5 bases). Germline loops: CDR1 MGHRA, CDR2 YSYEKL. Trimming left V 0 bases short and J 1 base short, with 13 bases between. The CDR3 runs to 16 residues. The CDR3 nucleotides are TGCGCCAGCAGCCAAGACTGGCCGGGGTCTTCCTACGAGCAGTACTTC. Its translation is CASSQDWPGSSYEQYF.

This sequence joins TRBV3-1 (or the pseudogene TRBV3-2) and TRBJ1-2; 10 bases map to TRBD1. The V segment lost 1 base and the J segment 7 bases; nucleotides outside the gene matches: 6. The CDR3 consists of 15 residues. The germline V gene has CDR1 LGHDT and CDR2 YNNKEL (reference sequence). CDR3 in DNA: TGTGCCAGCAGCCAAGGGGGGACAGGGGTTTCTGGCTACACCTTC. Translating gives CASSQGGTGVSGYTF.

The chain is built from TRBV5-1 and TRBJ1-1; D perhaps matches TRBD1 (5 bases). The CDR3 has 17 residues. V was pared by 4 bases and J by 0 bases, with 19 bases between. CDR1 and CDR2 (germline): SGHRS, YFSETQ. CDR3 sequence reads: CASSPTEALRMNTEAFF. In DNA form, the CDR3 reads TGCGCCAGCAGCCCGACAGAGGCCCTACGCATGAACACTGAAGCTTTCTTT.

The chain links TRBV11-3 to TRBJ2-1; D perhaps matches TRBD2 (5 bases). The CDR3 runs 15 residues. Germline V gene sequence: CDR1 SGHNT, CDR2 YENEEA. V lost 1 base and J 8 bases, leaving 15 bases between the germline ends. Here the CDR3 reads CASSLGFSGMHEQFF. DNA of the CDR3: TGTGCCAGCAGCTTAGGTTTCTCGGGAATGCATGAGCAGTTCTTC. Using reference TRBV11-3 and TRBJ2-1 for the parts outside the CDR3, the full variable domain is EAGVVQSPRYKIIEKKQPVAFWCNPISGHNTLYWYLQNLGQGPELLIRYENEEAVDDSQLPKDRFSAERLKGVDSTLKIQPAELGDSAVYLCASSLGFSGMHEQFFGPGTRLTVL.

The chain has TRBV6-2 or TRBV6-3 and TRBJ2-1; 8 positions agree with TRBD1. V shed 4 bases, J shed 5 bases, and the junction held 10 bases outside the gene matches. Germline lookup yields CDR1 MNHEY and CDR2 SVGEGT. This CDR3 region has 16 residues. CDR3 protein: CASSSAPRTGNNEQFF. In DNA form, the CDR3 reads TGTGCCAGCAGTTCCGCACCCCGGACAGGGAACAATGAGCAGTTCTTC.

The chain links TRBV7-2 to TRBJ1-4; no clear D gene. The V and J ends lost 2 bases and 7 bases respectively, with 11 bases between them. CDR3 size: 14 residues. Germline CDR1 reads SGHTA; CDR2 reads FQGNSA. CDR3 DNA sequence: TGTGCCAGCAGCTTAAACAACCTCGGTGAAAAACTGTTTTTT. It is translated as CASSLNNLGEKLFF.

This clone has only one observation. Other DNA sequences in the same sample also yield this CDR3. The V call is TRBV18, the J call TRBJ1-4; D gene uncertain. Deletions cut 3 bases from V and 0 bases from J, with 5 bases between. From germline, CDR1 is KGHSH and CDR2 LQKENI. This CDR3 has 14 residues. The CDR3 bases are TGTGCCAGCTCACCGACAACAACTAATGAAAAACTGTTTTTT. Its translation is CASSPTTTNEKLFF.

The gene calls are TRBV6-2 or TRBV6-3 and TRBJ2-7; 9 bases are shared with TRBD2. Trimming cost V 2 bases and J 4 bases; bases outside gene matches: 9. Germline V lookup: CDR1 MNHEY, CDR2 SVGEGT. This CDR3 is built from 16 residues. The CDR3 DNA reads TGTGCCAGCAGTTACCTAGCGGGACTTAAAATTTACGAGCAGTACTTC. This translates into CASSYLAGLKIYEQYF.

The chain has TRBV5-1 and TRBJ1-1; TRBD1 matches 7 bases. The V gene's germline CDR1 is SGHRS and CDR2 YFSETQ. V lost 4 bases and J lost 5; bases outside the gene matches: 5. This CDR3 has 13 residues. The CDR3 region has the DNA TGCGCCAGCAGCGGCACAGGGGTGACTGAAGCTTTCTTT. It is translated as CASSGTGVTEAFF.

The rearrangement links TRBV5-4 to TRBJ2-7, with D possibly matching TRBD2 (6 bases). Germline V gene lookup returns CDR1 SGHNT and CDR2 YYREEE (reference sequence). Trimming removed 0 bases at V and 3 bases at J, with 7 bases between. CDR3 length: 13 amino acids. The CDR3 region has the DNA TGTGCCAGCAGCTTGGCGGGACTCTACGAGCAGTACTTC. Amino acids: CASSLAGLYEQYF. Using reference TRBV5-4 and TRBJ2-7 for the parts outside the CDR3, the full variable domain is ETGVTQSPTHLIKTRGQQVTLRCSSQSGHNTVSWYQQALGQGPQFIFQYYREEENGRGNFPPRFSGLQFPNYSSELNVNALELDDSALYLCASSLAGLYEQYFGPGTRLTVT.

The V call is TRBV6-5, the J call TRBJ2-7; weak D call: TRBD2 (5 bases). Germline CDR1 and CDR2: MNHEY and SVGAGI. The V and J ends lost 2 bases and 7 bases respectively, with 15 bases between them. The CDR3 loop spans 14 amino acids. The DNA for the CDR3 is TGTGCCAGCAGTTACGGGAACGGGGTATTAGAGCAGTACTTC. It codes for CASSYGNGVLEQYF.

V is TRBV6-6 and J is TRBJ2-7; TRBD2 aligns across 10 bases. J was trimmed by 4 bases and V by 8 bases; bases with no gene match: 5. The length of the CDR3 is 13 residues. The germline V gene has CDR1 MNHNY and CDR2 SVGAGI (reference sequence). CDR3: CASAPGLAYEQYF. In DNA, the CDR3 is TGTGCCAGCGCACCGGGACTAGCGTACGAGCAGTACTTC.

V is TRBV6-2 or TRBV6-3 and J is TRBJ2-7; TRBD1 matches 7 bases. Germline CDR1 MNHEY, CDR2 SVGEGT. V gave up 6 bases and J gave up 2 bases; unmatched junction bases: 16. The CDR3 runs 17 residues. The CDR3 DNA reads TGTGCCAGCAGCCGTCAGGACAGGACGCCACGGACCTACGAGCAGTACTTC. The encoded protein is CASSRQDRTPRTYEQYF.

The chain recombines TRBV21-1 with TRBJ2-7; TRBD1, the table's D call, was not compared with the DNA. TRBV21-1 is given as a pseudogene. This CDR3 region has 14 residues. This chain's CDR3 is CASSLKGPVYEQYF. The CDR3 bases are TGTGCCAGCAGCCTTAAGGGGCCAGTGTACGAGCAGTACTTC.

The rearrangement links TRBV19 to TRBJ2-5, with unresolved D. The CDR3 length is 11 residues. Per germline, CDR1 LNHDA and CDR2 SQIVND (reference sequence). Trimming took off 9 bases at V and 0 bases at J, with 5 bases between the two ends. For the CDR3, the DNA is TGTGCCAGCCGGTACCAAGAGACCCAGTACTTC. Translated, it gives CASRYQETQYF.

The chain has TRBV5-5 and TRBJ1-2; 7 nucleotides match TRBD1. Losses at the gene ends were 4 bases for V and 2 bases for J; bases not matched to a gene: 5. CDR3 length: 14 amino acids. Germline V gives CDR1 SGHKS, CDR2 YYEKEE (reference sequence). The CDR3 DNA is TGTGCCAGCAGCCGACGACAGGGCAACTATGGCTACACCTTC. It specifies CASSRRQGNYGYTF.

The genes are TRBV7-9 and TRBJ1-4; possible D gene TRBD1, 5 bases. Germline V gene lookup returns CDR1 SEHNR and CDR2 FQNEAQ (reference sequence). Trimming cost V 5 bases and J 0 bases, with 16 bases left between them. This CDR3 comprises 17 residues. DNA for the CDR3: TGTGCCAGCAGCGTACCCCAGGGTTACCCAACTAATGAAAAACTGTTTTTT. It translates to CASSVPQGYPTNEKLFF. Filled out from reference TRBV7-9 and TRBJ1-4, the complete variable domain reads DTGVSQNPRHKITKRGQNVTFRCDPISEHNRLYWYRQTLGQGPEFLTYFQNEAQLEKSRLLSDRFSAERPKGSFSTLEIQRTEQGDSAMYLCASSVPQGYPTNEKLFFGSGTQLSVL.

The chain recombines TRBV14 with TRBJ1-5; D is undetermined. The ends were cut back, 8 bases at V and 1 base at J, with 3 bases in the middle. Germline V gene lookup returns CDR1 SGHDN and CDR2 FVKESK. This CDR3 contains 11 residues. CDR3 region: CASESNQPQHF. The DNA of the CDR3 is TGTGCCAGCGAGAGCAATCAGCCCCAGCATTTT.

V and J are TRBV6-5 and TRBJ1-5; D gene unclear. The CDR3 has 14 residues. V gave up 5 bases and J gave up 3 bases, with 11 bases separating them. CDR1 is MNHEY and CDR2 is SVGAGI in the germline V gene. CDR3 bases: TGTGCCAGCAGTCCTGCACGTCCCAATCAGCCCCAGCATTTT. Its protein product is CASSPARPNQPQHF.

The chain has TRBV9 and TRBJ2-7; the D gene is possibly TRBD1 (5 bases). The CDR3 is 15 amino acids. V was clipped by 0 bases and J by 4 bases, with 14 bases between them. From germline, CDR1 is SGDLS and CDR2 YYNGEE. The CDR3 coding sequence is TGTGCCAGCAGCGTAGCCCCCGACAGTAAATACGAGCAGTACTTC. It is translated as CASSVAPDSKYEQYF.

This clone was picked up a small number of times. V gene TRBV12-3 or TRBV12-4 combines with J gene TRBJ1-5; D gene uncertain. The CDR3 spans 13 residues. V was pared by 3 bases and J by 8 bases, with 11 bases between. This CDR3 reads CASSLSPGKPQHF. CDR3 DNA sequence: TGTGCCAGCAGTTTGTCTCCCGGGAAGCCCCAGCATTTT.

The V gene is TRBV28, the J gene TRBJ1-6; 7 bases fit TRBD1. The trim removed 8 bases at V and 6 bases at J, leaving 4 bases unmatched. Germline V gene sequence: CDR1 MDHEN, CDR2 SYDVKM. The CDR3 is 13 residues long. The CDR3 spells CASLGTVNSPLHF. In DNA form, the CDR3 reads TGTGCCAGCCTTGGGACAGTTAATTCACCCCTCCACTTT.

The chain has TRBV23-1 and TRBJ1-2; D not certain. TRBV23-1 is an ORF; its function is uncertain. Trimming left V 0 bases short and J 1 base short, with 9 bases between. The CDR3 contains 15 residues. CDR3 loop: CASSQSGSLNYGYTF. The CDR3 bases are TGCGCCAGCAGTCAATCGGGCTCACTTAACTATGGCTACACCTTC.

This chain joins TRBV4-3 and TRBJ1-4, with D uncertain. The CDR3 contains 16 residues. The ends were cut back, 0 bases at V and 0 bases at J, with 8 bases in the middle. CDR1 and CDR2 (germline): LGHNA, YSLEER. The CDR3 reads CASSQDPGTTNEKLFF. The CDR3 DNA reads TGCGCCAGCAGCCAAGATCCGGGGACAACTAATGAAAAACTGTTTTTT.